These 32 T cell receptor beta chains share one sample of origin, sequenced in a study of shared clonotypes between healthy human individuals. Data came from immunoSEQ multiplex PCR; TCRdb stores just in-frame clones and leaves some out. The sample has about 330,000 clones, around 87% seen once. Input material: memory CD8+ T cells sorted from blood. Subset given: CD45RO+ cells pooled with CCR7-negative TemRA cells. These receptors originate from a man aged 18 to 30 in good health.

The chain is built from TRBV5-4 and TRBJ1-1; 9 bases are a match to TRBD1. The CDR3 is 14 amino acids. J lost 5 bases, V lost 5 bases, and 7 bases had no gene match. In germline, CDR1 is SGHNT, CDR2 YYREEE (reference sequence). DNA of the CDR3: TGTGCCAGCAGATCTACAGGGGGCGAGACTGAAGCTTTCTTT. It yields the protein CASRSTGGETEAFF. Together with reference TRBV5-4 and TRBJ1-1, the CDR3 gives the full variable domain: ETGVTQSPTHLIKTRGQQVTLRCSSQSGHNTVSWYQQALGQGPQFIFQYYREEENGRGNFPPRFSGLQFPNYSSELNVNALELDDSALYLCASRSTGGETEAFFGQGTRLTVV.

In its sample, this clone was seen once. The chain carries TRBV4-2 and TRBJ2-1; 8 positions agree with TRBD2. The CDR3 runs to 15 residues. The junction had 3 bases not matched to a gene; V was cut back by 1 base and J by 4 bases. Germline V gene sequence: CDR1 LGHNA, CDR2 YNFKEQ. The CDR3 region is CASSQAGGTYNEQFF. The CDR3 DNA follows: TGTGCCAGCAGCCAAGCGGGGGGGACTTACAATGAGCAGTTCTTC.

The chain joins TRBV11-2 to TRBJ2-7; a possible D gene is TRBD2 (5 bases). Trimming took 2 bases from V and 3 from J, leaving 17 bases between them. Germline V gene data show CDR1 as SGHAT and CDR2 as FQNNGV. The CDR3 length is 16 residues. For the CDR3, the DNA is TGTGCCAGCAGCTTACCCAGGTGGGGAGCCCACTACGAGCAGTACTTC. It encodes CASSLPRWGAHYEQYF. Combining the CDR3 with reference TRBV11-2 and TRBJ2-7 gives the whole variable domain EAGVAQSPRYKIIEKRQSVAFWCNPISGHATLYWYQQILGQGPKLLIQFQNNGVVDDSQLPKDRFSAERLKGVDSTLKIQPAKLEDSAVYLCASSLPRWGAHYEQYFGPGTRLTVT.

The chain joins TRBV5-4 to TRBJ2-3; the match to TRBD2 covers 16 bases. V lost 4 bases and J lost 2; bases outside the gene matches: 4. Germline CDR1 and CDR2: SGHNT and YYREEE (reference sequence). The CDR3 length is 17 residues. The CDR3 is CASSAGLAGGNTDTQYF. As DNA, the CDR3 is TGTGCCAGCAGCGCGGGACTAGCGGGAGGGAACACAGATACGCAGTATTTT.

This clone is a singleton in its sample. The CDR3 sequence is CASSLWTGGFTDTQYF. The CDR3 region has the DNA TGTGCCAGCAGCTTGTGGACAGGGGGTTTCACAGATACGCAGTATTTT. The chain uses TRBV5-6 and TRBJ2-3, with 10 bases matching TRBD1. V shed 1 base and J 2 bases; nucleotides not matched to a gene: 4. This CDR3 contains 16 residues. CDR1 SGHDT and CDR2 YYEEEE come from the germline V gene.

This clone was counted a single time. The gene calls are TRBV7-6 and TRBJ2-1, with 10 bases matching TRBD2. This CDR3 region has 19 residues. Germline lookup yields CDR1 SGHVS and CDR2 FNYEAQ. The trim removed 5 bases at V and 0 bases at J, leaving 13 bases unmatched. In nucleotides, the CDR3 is TGTGCCAGCAGCCCCATGGGCGGACTAGCGGTCGACTCCTACAATGAGCAGTTCTTC. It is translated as CASSPMGGLAVDSYNEQFF.

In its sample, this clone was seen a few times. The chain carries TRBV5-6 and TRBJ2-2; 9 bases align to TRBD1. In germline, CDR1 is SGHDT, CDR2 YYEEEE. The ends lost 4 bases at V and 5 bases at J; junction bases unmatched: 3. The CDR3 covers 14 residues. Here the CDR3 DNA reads TGTGCCAGCAGCACGGGACAGGGAACCGGGGAGCTGTTTTTT. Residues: CASSTGQGTGELFF. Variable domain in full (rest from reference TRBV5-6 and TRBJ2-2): DAGVTQSPTHLIKTRGQQVTLRCSPKSGHDTVSWYQQALGQGPQFIFQYYEEEERQRGNFPDRFSGHQFPNYSSELNVNALLLGDSALYLCASSTGQGTGELFFGEGSRLTVL.

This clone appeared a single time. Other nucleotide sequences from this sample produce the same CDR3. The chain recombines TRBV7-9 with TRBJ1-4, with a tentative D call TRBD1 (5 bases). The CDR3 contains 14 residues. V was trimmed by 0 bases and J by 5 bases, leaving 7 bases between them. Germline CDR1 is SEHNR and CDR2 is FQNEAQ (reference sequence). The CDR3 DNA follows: TGTGCCAGCAGCTTAGCTGGGGGGAATGAAAAACTGTTTTTT. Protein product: CASSLAGGNEKLFF.

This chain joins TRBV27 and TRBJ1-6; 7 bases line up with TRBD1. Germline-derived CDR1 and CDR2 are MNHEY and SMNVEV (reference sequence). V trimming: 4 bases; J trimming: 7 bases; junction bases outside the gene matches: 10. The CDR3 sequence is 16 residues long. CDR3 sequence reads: CASSSDHSTGNSPLHF. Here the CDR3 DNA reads TGTGCCAGCAGTTCCGACCACTCGACAGGGAATTCACCCCTCCACTTT.

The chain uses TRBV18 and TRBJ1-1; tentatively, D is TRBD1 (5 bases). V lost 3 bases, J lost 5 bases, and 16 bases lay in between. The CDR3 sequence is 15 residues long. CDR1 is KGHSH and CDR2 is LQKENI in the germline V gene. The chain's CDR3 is CASSPPFGRGTEAFF. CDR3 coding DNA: TGTGCCAGCTCACCCCCGTTTGGTAGGGGTACTGAAGCTTTCTTT.

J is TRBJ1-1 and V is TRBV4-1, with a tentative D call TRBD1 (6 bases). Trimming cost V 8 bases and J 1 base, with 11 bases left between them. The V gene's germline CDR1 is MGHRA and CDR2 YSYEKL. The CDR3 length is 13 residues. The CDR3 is CASGGHRNTEAFF. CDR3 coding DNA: TGCGCCAGCGGGGGACATCGGAACACTGAAGCTTTCTTT.

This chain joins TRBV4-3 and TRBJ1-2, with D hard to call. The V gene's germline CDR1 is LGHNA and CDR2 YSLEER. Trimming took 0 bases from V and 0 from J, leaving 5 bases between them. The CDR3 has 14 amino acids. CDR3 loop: CASSQDRANYGYTF. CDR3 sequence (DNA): TGCGCCAGCAGCCAAGATAGGGCTAACTATGGCTACACCTTC.

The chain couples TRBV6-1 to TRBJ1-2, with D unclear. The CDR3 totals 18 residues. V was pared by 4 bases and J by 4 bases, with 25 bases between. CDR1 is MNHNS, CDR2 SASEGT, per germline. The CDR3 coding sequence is TGTGCCAGCAGTGCCGTTCGGGGTCGTCCTCGCTCCCCCTATGGCTACACCTTC. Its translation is CASSAVRGRPRSPYGYTF.

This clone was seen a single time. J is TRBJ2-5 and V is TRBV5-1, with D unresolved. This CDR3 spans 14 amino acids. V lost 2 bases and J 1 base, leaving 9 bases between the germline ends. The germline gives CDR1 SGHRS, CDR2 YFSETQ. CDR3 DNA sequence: TGCGCCAGCAGCTTACGGGCCTCCCAAGAGACCCAGTACTTC. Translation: CASSLRASQETQYF.

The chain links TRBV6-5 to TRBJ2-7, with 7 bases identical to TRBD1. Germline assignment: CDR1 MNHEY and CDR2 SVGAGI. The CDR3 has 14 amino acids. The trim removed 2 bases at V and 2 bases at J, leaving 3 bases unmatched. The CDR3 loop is CASSYGQAAYEQYF. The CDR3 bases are TGTGCCAGCAGTTACGGACAGGCCGCCTACGAGCAGTACTTC.

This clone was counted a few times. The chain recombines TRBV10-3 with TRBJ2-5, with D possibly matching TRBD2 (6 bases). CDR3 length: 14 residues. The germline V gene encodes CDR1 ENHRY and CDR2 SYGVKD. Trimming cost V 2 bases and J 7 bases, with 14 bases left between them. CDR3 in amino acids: CAISEGLPGGTQYF. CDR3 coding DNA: TGTGCCATCAGTGAGGGCCTACCCGGGGGGACCCAGTACTTC.

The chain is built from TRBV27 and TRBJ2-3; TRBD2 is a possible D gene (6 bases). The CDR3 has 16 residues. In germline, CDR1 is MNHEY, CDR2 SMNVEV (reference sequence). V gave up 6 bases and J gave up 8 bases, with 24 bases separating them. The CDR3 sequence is CASRFKSGTLPSTQYF. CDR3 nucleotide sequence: TGTGCCAGCAGATTTAAATCCGGGACTCTCCCGAGTACGCAGTATTTT.

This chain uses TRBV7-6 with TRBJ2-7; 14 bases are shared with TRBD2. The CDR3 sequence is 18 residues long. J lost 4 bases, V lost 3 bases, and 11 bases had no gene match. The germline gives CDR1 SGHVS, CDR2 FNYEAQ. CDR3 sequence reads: CASSFSPGGLAGDYEQYF. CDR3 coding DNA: TGTGCCAGCAGCTTCTCCCCCGGGGGACTAGCGGGAGATTACGAGCAGTACTTC.

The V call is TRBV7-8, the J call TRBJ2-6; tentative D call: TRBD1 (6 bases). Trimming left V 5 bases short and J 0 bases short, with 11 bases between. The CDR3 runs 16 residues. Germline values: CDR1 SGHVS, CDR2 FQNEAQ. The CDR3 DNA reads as TGTGCCAGCAGCGGGACAATTTTCTCTGGGGCCAACGTCCTGACTTTC. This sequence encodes CASSGTIFSGANVLTF. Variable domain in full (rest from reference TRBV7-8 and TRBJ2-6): GAGVSQSPRYKVAKRGQDVALRCDPISGHVSLFWYQQALGQGPEFLTYFQNEAQLDKSGLPSDRFFAERPEGSVSTLKIQRTQQEDSAVYLCASSGTIFSGANVLTFGAGSRLTVL.

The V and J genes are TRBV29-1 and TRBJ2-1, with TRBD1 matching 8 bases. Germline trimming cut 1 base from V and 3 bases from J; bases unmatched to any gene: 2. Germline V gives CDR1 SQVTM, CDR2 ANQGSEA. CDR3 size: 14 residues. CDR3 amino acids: CSVEGQGLYNEQFF. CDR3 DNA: TGCAGCGTTGAAGGACAGGGGCTCTACAATGAGCAGTTCTTC.

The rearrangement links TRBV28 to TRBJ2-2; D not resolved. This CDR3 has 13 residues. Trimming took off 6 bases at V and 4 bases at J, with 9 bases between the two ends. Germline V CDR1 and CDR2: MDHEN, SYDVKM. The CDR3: CASSLLSTGELFF. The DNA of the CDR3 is TGTGCCAGCAGCCTTCTGAGCACCGGGGAGCTGTTTTTT.

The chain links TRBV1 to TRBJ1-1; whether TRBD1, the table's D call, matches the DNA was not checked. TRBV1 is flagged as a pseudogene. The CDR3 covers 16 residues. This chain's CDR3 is CTSSQLWTGANTEAFF. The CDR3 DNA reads TGCACCAGCAGCCAACTATGGACAGGGGCTAACACTGAAGCTTTCTTT.

CDR3 bases: TGTGCCAGCAGTTCAAGCTCCGGGACAGGGTCGATAGATACGCAGTATTTT. It is translated as CASSSSSGTGSIDTQYF. The chain links TRBV28 to TRBJ2-3; 9 positions match TRBD1. V gave up 4 bases and J gave up 5 bases; unmatched junction bases: 13. The CDR3 runs 17 residues. Germline-derived CDR1 and CDR2 are MDHEN and SYDVKM.

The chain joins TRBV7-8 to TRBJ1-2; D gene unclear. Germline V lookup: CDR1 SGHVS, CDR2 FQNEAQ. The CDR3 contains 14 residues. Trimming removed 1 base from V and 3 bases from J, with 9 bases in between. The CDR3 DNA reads TGTGCCAGCAGCTTAGTTTCCCTGGACTATGGCTACACCTTC. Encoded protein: CASSLVSLDYGYTF.

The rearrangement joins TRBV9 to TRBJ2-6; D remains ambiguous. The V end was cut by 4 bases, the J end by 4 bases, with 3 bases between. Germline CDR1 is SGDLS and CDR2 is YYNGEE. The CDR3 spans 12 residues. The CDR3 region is CASSYGANVLTF. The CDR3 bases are TGTGCCAGCAGCTACGGGGCCAACGTCCTGACTTTC.

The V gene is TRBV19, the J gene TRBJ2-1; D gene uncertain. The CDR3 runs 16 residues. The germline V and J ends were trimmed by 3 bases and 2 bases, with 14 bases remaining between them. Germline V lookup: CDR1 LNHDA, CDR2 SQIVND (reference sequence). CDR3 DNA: TGTGCCAGTAGTATTCAGGAGATAGGCACCTACAATGAGCAGTTCTTC. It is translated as CASSIQEIGTYNEQFF. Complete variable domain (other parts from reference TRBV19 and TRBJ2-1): DGGITQSPKYLFRKEGQNVTLSCEQNLNHDAMYWYRQDPGQGLRLIYYSQIVNDFQKGDIAEGYSVSREKKESFPLTVTSAQKNPTAFYLCASSIQEIGTYNEQFFGPGTRLTVL.

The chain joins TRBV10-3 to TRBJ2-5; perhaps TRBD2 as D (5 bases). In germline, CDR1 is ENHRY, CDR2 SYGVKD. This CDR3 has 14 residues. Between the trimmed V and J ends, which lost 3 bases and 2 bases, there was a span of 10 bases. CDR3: CAISDAGAQETQYF. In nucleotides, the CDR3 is TGTGCCATCAGTGACGCGGGCGCACAAGAGACCCAGTACTTC.

DNA of the CDR3: TGTGCCAGCAGCCCTTGGACAGACTCCTATAATTCACCCCTCCACTTT. Encoded protein: CASSPWTDSYNSPLHF. The rearrangement uses TRBV7-6 and TRBJ1-6; a weak D match, TRBD1 (6 bases). The CDR3 extends over 16 amino acids. The germline V gene encodes CDR1 SGHVS and CDR2 FNYEAQ. Trimming took 5 bases from V and 0 from J, leaving 11 bases between them. The full variable domain, in which reference TRBV7-6 and TRBJ1-6 provide the parts outside the CDR3, is GAGVSQSPRYKVTKRGQDVALRCDPISGHVSLYWYRQALGQGPEFLTYFNYEAQQDKSGLPNDRFSAERPEGSISTLTIQRTEQRDSAMYRCASSPWTDSYNSPLHFGNGTRLTVT.

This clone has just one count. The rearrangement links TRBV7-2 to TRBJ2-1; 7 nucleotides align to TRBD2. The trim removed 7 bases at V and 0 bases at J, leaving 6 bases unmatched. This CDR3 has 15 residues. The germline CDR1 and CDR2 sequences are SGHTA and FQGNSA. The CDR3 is CASTLLADSYNEQFF. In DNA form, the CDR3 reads TGTGCCAGCACCCTCCTAGCGGACTCCTACAATGAGCAGTTCTTC.

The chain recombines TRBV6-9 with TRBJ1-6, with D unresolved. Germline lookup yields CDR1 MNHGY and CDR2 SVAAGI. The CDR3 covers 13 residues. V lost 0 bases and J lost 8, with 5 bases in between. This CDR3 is CASSYSYDSPLHF. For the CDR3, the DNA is TGTGCCAGCAGTTATTCATATGATTCACCCCTCCACTTT.

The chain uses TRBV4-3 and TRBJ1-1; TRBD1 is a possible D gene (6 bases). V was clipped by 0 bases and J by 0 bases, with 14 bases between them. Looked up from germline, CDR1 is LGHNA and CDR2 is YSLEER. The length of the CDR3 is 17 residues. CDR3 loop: CASSQDAGQLMNTEAFF. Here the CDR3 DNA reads TGCGCCAGCAGCCAAGATGCCGGACAGCTAATGAACACTGAAGCTTTCTTT.

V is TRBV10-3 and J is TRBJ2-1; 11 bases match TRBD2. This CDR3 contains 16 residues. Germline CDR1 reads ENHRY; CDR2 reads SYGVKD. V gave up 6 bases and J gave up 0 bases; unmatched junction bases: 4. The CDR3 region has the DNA TGTGCCATCAGCGGGACTAGCGGAAGCTCCTACAATGAGCAGTTCTTC. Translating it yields CAISGTSGSSYNEQFF.